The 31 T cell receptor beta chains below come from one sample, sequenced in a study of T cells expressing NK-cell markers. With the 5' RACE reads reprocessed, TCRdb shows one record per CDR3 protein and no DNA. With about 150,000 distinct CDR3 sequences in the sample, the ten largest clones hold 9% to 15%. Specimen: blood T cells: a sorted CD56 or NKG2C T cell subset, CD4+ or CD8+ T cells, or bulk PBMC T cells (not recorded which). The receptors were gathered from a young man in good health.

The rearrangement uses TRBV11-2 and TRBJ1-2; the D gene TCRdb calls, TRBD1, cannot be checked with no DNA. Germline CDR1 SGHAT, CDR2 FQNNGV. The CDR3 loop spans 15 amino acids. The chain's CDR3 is CANHPPGDSQAGYTF.

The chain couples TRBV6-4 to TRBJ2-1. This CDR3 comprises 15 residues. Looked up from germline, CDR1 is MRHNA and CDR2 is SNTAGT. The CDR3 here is CASSDSLGSYNEQFF.

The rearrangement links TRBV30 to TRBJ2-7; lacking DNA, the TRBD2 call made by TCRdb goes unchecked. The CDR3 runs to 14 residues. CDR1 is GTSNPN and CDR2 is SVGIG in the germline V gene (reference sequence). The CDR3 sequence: CACHSVGTLYEQYF.

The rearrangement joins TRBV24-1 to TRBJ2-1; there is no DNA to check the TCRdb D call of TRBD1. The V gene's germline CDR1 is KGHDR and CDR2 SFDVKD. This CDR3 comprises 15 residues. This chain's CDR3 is CATGQAPGSYNEQFF.

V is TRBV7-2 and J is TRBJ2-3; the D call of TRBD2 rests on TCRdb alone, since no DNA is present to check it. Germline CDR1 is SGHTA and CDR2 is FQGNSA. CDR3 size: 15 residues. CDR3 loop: CASSLESAVGDTQYF.

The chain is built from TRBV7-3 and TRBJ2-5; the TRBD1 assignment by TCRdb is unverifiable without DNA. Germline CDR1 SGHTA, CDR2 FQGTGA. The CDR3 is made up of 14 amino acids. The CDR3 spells CASSTQGLKETQYF.

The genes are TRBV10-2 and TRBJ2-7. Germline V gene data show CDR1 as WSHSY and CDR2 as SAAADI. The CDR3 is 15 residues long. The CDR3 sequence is CASSEPDQGTYEQYF.

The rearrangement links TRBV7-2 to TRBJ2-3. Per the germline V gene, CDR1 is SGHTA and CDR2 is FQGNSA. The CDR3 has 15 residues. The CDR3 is CASSLEFSSTDTQYF.

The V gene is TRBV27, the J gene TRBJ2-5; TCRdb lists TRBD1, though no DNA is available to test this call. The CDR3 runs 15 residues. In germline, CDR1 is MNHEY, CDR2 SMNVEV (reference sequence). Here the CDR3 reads CASSLLTGGLETQYF.

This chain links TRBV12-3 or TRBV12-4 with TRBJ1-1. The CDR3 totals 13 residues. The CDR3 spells CASGGPLNTEAFF.

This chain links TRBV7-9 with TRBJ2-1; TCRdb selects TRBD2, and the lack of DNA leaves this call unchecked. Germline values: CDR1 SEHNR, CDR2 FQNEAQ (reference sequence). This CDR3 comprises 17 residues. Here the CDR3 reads CASSPTTSGRAGLMQFF.

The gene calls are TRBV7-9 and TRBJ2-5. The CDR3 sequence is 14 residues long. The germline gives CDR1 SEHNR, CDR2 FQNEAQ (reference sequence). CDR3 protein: CASSLTSRQETQYF.

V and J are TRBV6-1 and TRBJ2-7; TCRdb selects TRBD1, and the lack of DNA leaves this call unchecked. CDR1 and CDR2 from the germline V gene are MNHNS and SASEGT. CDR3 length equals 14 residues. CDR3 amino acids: CASRNRDKFYEQYF.

CDR3 region: CASSKTFYQPQHF. The rearrangement links TRBV19 to TRBJ1-5. Germline CDR1 is LNHDA and CDR2 is SQIVND (reference sequence). The CDR3 contains 13 residues.

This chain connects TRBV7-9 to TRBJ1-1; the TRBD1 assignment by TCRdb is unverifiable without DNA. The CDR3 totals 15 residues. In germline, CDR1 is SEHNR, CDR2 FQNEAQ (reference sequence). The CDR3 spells CASSEPDRMNTEAFF.

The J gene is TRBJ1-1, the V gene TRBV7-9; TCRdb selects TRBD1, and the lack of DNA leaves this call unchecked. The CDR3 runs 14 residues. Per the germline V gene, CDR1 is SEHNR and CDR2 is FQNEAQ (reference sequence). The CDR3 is CASSWDPGFTEAFF.

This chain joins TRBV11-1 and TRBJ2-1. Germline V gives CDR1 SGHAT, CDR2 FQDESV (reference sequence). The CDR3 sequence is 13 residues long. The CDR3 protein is CASSLRWDNEQFF.

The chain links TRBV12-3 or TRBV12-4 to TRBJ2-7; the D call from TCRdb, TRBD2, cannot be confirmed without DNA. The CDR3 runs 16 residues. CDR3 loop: CASSLTTSLRAYEQYF.

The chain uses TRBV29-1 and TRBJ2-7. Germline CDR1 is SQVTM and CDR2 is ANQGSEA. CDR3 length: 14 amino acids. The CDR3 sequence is CSVDSPGDFYEQYF.

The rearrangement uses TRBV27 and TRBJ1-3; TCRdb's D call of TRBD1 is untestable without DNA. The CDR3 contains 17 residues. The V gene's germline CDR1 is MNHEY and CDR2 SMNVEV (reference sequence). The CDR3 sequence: CASSGGAGRFGGNTIYF.

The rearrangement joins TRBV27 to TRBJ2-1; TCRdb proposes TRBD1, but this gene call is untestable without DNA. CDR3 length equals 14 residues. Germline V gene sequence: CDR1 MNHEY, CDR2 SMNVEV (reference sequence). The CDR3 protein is CASSYDGTYNEQFF.

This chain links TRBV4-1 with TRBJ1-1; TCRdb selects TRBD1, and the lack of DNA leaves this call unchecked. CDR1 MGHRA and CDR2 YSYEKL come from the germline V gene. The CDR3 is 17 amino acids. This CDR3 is CASSQDWDREGNTEAFF.

CDR3 sequence: CSARLPGLSSTDTQYF. The chain links TRBV20-1 to TRBJ2-3; the D gene TCRdb calls, TRBD2, cannot be checked with no DNA. CDR3 size: 16 residues. CDR1 and CDR2 (germline): DFQATT, SNEGSKA (reference sequence).

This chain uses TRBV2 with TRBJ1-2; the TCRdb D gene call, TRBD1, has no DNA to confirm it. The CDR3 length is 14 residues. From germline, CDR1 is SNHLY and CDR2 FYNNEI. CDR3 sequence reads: CASSEGTGHYGYTF.

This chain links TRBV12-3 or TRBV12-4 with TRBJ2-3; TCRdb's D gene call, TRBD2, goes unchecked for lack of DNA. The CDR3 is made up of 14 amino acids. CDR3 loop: CASSLGPPGDTQYF.

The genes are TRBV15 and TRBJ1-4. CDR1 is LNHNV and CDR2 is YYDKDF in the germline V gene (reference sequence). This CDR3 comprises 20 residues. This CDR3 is CATSRDQFDSELAGGEKLFF.

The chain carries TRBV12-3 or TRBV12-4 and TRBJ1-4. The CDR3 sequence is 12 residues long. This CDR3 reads CASSASVEKLFF.

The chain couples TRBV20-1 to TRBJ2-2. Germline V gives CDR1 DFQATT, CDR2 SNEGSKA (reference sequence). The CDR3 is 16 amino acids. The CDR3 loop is CSARPKRLGNTGELFF.

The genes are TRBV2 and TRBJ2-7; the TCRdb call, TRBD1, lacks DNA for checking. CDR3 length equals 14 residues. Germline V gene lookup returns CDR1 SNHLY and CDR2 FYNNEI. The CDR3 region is CASSEGDNVHEQYF. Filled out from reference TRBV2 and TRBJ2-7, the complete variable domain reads EPEVTQTPSHQVTQMGQEVILRCVPISNHLYFYWYRQILGQKVEFLVSFYNNEISEKSEIFDDQFSVERPDGSNFTLKIRSTKLEDSAMYFCASSEGDNVHEQYFGPGTRLTVT.

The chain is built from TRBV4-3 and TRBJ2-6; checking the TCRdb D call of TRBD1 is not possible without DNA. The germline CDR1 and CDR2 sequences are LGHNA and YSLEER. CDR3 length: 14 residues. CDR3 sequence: CASSQRDGANVLTF.

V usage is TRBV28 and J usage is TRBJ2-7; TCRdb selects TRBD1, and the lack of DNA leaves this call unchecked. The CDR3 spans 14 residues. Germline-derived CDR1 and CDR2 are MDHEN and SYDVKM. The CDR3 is CASSLGGAGYEQYF. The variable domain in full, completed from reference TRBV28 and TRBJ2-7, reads DVKVTQSSRYLVKRTGEKVFLECVQDMDHENMFWYRQDPGLGLRLIYFSYDVKMKEKGDIPEGYSVSREKKERFSLILESASTNQTSMYLCASSLGGAGYEQYFGPGTRLTVT.